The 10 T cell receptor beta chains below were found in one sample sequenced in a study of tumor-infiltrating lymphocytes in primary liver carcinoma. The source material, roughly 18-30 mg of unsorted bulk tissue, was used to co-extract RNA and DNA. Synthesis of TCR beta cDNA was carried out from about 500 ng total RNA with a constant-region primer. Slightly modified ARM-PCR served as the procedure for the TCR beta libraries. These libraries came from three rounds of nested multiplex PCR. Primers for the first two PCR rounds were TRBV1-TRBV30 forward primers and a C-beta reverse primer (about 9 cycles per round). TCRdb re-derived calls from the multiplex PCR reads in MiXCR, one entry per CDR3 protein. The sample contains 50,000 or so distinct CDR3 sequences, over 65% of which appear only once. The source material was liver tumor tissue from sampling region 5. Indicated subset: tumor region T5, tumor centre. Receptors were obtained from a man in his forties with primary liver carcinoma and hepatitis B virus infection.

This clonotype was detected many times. In DNA form, the CDR3 reads TGTGCCTGGAGTGTACAAGGACAGGGAGTGACAGATACGCAGTATTTT. Protein product: CAWSVQGQGVTDTQYF. The chain links TRBV30 to TRBJ2-3; TRBD1 matches at 8 bases. CDR1 and CDR2 from the germline V gene are GTSNPN and SVGIG (reference sequence). CDR3 length: 16 amino acids. The V and J ends lost 0 bases and 3 bases, in that order; junction bases with no gene match: 8.

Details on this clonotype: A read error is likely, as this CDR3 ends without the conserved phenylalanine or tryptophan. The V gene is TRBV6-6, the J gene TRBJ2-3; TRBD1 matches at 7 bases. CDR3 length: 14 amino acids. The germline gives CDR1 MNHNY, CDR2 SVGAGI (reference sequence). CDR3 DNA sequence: TGTGCCAGCAGTGTACAGGGGACAACAGATTCGCAGTATCTT. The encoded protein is CASSVQGTTDSQYL.

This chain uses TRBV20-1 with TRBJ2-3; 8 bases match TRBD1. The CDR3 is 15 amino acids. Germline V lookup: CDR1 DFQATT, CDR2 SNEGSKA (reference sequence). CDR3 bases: TGCATTGCCCTCCTGGGGTCAGGGGGCGGCGGTACGCAGTATTTT. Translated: CIALLGSGGGGTQYF.

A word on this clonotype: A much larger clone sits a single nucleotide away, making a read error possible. Written as DNA, the CDR3 is TGTGCCTGGAGTGAGCGACTAGCGCTGTACTTC. This translates into CAWSERLALYF. V is TRBV30 and J is TRBJ2-7; 8 bases are shared with TRBD2. Germline-derived CDR1 and CDR2 are GTSNPN and SVGIG (reference sequence). After removal of 1 base from V and 12 bases from J, the junction contained 5 bases not matched to a gene. The CDR3 totals 11 residues.

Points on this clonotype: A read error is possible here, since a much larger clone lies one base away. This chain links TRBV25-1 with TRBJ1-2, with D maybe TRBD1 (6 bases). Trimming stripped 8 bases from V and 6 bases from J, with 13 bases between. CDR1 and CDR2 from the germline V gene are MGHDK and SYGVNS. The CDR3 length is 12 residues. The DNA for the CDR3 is TGTGCCAGCGGACAGCAGGACCATGGCTACACCTTC. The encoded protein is CASGQQDHGYTF.

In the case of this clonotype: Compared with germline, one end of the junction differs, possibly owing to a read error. In DNA form, the CDR3 reads TGTGCCATCAGTGGGAGGGGAACGACTAGCTCAGATGCGCAGTATTTT. Translated, it gives CAISGRGTTSSDAQYF. This chain joins TRBV24-1 and TRBJ2-3; 7 bases agree with TRBD2. Germline V gene data show CDR1 as KGHDR and CDR2 as SFDVKD. The CDR3 covers 16 residues.

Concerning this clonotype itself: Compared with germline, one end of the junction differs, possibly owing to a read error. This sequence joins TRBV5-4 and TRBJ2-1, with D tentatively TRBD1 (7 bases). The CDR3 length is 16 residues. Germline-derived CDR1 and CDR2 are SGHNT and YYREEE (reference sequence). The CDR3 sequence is CASSPGGGGYVNEQLF. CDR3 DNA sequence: TGTGCCAGCAGCCCGGGCGGAGGGGGCTATGTAAATGAGCAGCTCTTC.

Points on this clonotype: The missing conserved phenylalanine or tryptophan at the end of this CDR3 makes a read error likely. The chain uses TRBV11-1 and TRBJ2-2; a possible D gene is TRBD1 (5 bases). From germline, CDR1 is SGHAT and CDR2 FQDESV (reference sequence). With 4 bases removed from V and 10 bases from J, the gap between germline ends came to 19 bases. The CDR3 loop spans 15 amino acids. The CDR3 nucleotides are TGTGCCAGCAGCTATACAGGACCTTTCTCCTCGGAGCTGTTTTGT. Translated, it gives CASSYTGPFSSELFC.

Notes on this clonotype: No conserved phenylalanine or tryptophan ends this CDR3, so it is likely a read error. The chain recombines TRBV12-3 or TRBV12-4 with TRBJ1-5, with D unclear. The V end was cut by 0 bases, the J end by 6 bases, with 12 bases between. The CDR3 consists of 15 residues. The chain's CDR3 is CASSLAKGPSQPQHS. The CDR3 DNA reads TGTGCCAGCAGTTTAGCCAAGGGTCCTAGTCAGCCCCAGCATTCT.

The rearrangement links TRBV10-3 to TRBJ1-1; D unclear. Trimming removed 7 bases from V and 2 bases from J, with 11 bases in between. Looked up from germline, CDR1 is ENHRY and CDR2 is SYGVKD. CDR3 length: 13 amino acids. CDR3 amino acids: CAITSGDNTEAFF. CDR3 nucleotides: TGTGCCATCACTAGTGGGGATAACACTGAAGCTTTCTTT.